This passage covers 14 T cell receptor beta chains from one sample sequenced in a study of T cell responses to AZD1222 COVID-19 vaccine. The repertoire was sequenced with immunoSEQ multiplex PCR; TCRdb's copy has only in-frame clones and lacks some. The sample yields about 95,000 clones, roughly nine tenths seen once. Material: peripheral blood, obtained on day 0 of AZD1222 vaccination. The receptors come from an adult in good health.

This chain joins TRBV19 and TRBJ1-5; D uncertain. The V gene lost 0 bases and the J gene lost 14 bases, with 11 bases spanning the gap. CDR1 and CDR2 from the germline V gene are LNHDA and SQIVND (reference sequence). This CDR3 region has 12 residues. The CDR3 sequence is CASSIDRQEEHF. As DNA, the CDR3 is TGTGCCAGTAGTATAGATCGGCAGGAGGAGCATTTT. Filled out from reference TRBV19 and TRBJ1-5, the complete variable domain reads DGGITQSPKYLFRKEGQNVTLSCEQNLNHDAMYWYRQDPGQGLRLIYYSQIVNDFQKGDIAEGYSVSREKKESFPLTVTSAQKNPTAFYLCASSIDRQEEHFGDGTRLSIL.

V and J are TRBV30 and TRBJ1-1, with unresolved D. CDR3 length: 12 residues. Trimming took 2 bases from V and 1 from J, leaving 5 bases between them. CDR1 and CDR2 from the germline V gene are GTSNPN and SVGIG (reference sequence). The CDR3 loop is CAWSSQNTEAFF. The CDR3 DNA sequence: TGTGCCTGGAGTTCCCAGAACACTGAAGCTTTCTTT. Using reference TRBV30 and TRBJ1-1 for the parts outside the CDR3, the full variable domain is SQTIHQWPATLVQPVGSPLSLECTVEGTSNPNLYWYRQAAGRGLQLLFYSVGIGQISSEVPQNLSASRPQDRQFILSSKKLLLSDSGFYLCAWSSQNTEAFFGQGTRLTVV.

V and J are TRBV7-8 and TRBJ2-1, with D hard to call. The CDR3 sequence is 12 residues long. The V end lost 0 bases, the J end lost 3 bases, and 0 bases lay between the germline ends. The germline CDR1 and CDR2 sequences are SGHVS and FQNEAQ. CDR3 region: CASSLAYNEQFF. The DNA of the CDR3 is TGTGCCAGCAGCTTAGCCTACAATGAGCAGTTCTTC.

This sequence joins TRBV24-1 and TRBJ1-6; TRBD1 agrees at 7 bases. From germline, CDR1 is KGHDR and CDR2 SFDVKD. Germline trimming cut 4 bases from V and 6 bases from J; bases unmatched to any gene: 5. There are 15 residues in the CDR3. The CDR3 is CATSDPRQGNSPLHF. The CDR3 nucleotides are TGTGCCACCAGTGACCCTCGACAGGGTAATTCACCCCTCCACTTT.

V gene TRBV3-1 (or the pseudogene TRBV3-2) combines with J gene TRBJ2-2; tentative D call: TRBD2 (6 bases). Between the trimmed V and J ends, which lost 4 bases and 4 bases, there was a span of 16 bases. This CDR3 is built from 16 residues. Germline V gene lookup returns CDR1 LGHDT and CDR2 YNNKEL (reference sequence). CDR3 DNA sequence: TGTGCCAGCAGCCTTGGGACTTTGGCCTTCACCGGGGAGCTGTTTTTT. Translation gives CASSLGTLAFTGELFF.

This CDR3 is CASTKKSTGGNQPQHF. CDR3 nucleotides: TGTGCCAGTACCAAAAAATCGACAGGGGGAAATCAGCCCCAGCATTTT. The chain has TRBV19 and TRBJ1-5; TRBD1 agrees at 9 bases. V was pared by 7 bases and J by 4 bases, with 11 bases of the junction left unmatched. The CDR3 runs 16 residues. The germline CDR1 and CDR2 sequences are LNHDA and SQIVND (reference sequence).

The chain couples TRBV18 to TRBJ1-4; D is unresolved. V was cut by 1 base and J by 8 bases, with 14 bases left in between. There are 15 residues in the CDR3. Germline CDR1 and CDR2: KGHSH and LQKENI. In nucleotides, the CDR3 is TGTGCCAGCTCACCACAGGGCGGGCGGGAAGAAAAACTGTTTTTT. Translation: CASSPQGGREEKLFF.

Comments on this clone: Different DNA sequences within this sample yield the same CDR3. The V gene is TRBV29-1, the J gene TRBJ1-2, with a possible D match to TRBD1 (6 bases). The germline CDR1 and CDR2 sequences are SQVTM and ANQGSEA. CDR3 length equals 13 residues. V was clipped by 6 bases and J by 2 bases, with 13 bases between them. CDR3 DNA sequence: TGCAGCGTCGAAACAGGGACCAACTATGGCTACACCTTC. This gives the protein CSVETGTNYGYTF.

V and J are TRBV4-2 and TRBJ2-7, with D possibly TRBD2 on 6 matching bases. The germline V and J ends were trimmed by 0 bases and 1 base, with 13 bases remaining between them. The CDR3 length is 16 residues. Germline CDR1 LGHNA, CDR2 YNFKEQ. The CDR3 loop is CASSQEYGAGSYEQYF. The CDR3 DNA follows: TGTGCCAGCAGCCAAGAGTATGGTGCGGGGTCCTACGAGCAGTACTTC.

J is TRBJ2-7 and V is TRBV27; D might be TRBD1 (5 bases). This CDR3 comprises 12 residues. Per germline, CDR1 MNHEY and CDR2 SMNVEV (reference sequence). Deletions cut 5 bases from V and 3 bases from J, with 8 bases between. CDR3 DNA: TGTGCCAGCAGTCTCCAGGGCTACGAGCAGTACTTC. Residues: CASSLQGYEQYF.

This chain joins TRBV28 and TRBJ1-6; D possibly corresponds to TRBD1 (6 bases). V was shortened by 3 bases and J by 15 bases, with 12 bases between the two germline ends. This CDR3 is built from 12 residues. Germline V gene sequence: CDR1 MDHEN, CDR2 SYDVKM. Written as DNA, the CDR3 is TGTGCCAGCAGTTTTCTAGGGGGGATCCTCCACTTT. This translates into CASSFLGGILHF.

The chain uses TRBV10-3 and TRBJ1-5; weak D call: TRBD1 (5 bases). CDR3 length: 13 residues. Trimming shortened V by 8 bases and J by 2 bases, and 10 bases separated the two germline ends. Per germline, CDR1 ENHRY and CDR2 SYGVKD. The CDR3 here is CAIGGGGNQPQHF. As DNA, the CDR3 is TGTGCCATCGGGGGGGGTGGCAATCAGCCCCAGCATTTT.

CDR3 nucleotides: TGTGCCAGCAGCTTTGCGATGAGCACTGAAGCTTTCTTT. This sequence encodes CASSFAMSTEAFF. The chain links TRBV11-2 to TRBJ1-1; D is ambiguous. Between the trimmed V and J ends, which lost 3 bases and 4 bases, there was a span of 9 bases. This CDR3 contains 13 residues. Germline CDR1 is SGHAT and CDR2 is FQNNGV.

This CDR3 is CSASFWQGGSEAFF. CDR3 nucleotides: TGCAGTGCTAGTTTTTGGCAGGGGGGCTCTGAAGCTTTCTTT. The chain carries TRBV20-1 and TRBJ1-1, with 7 nucleotides matching TRBD1. The trim removed 3 bases at V and 6 bases at J, leaving 10 bases unmatched. This CDR3 is built from 14 residues. Per the germline V gene, CDR1 is DFQATT and CDR2 is SNEGSKA (reference sequence).